The 9 T cell receptor beta chains reported below all come from one sample, sequenced in a study of blood T cell repertoires in COVID-19 (dated by TCRdb to the early 2020s). The library was made by the immunoSEQ multiplex PCR assay. The clones in this table, taken by TCRdb from immuneACCESS, are in-frame only. Not every clone is retained; where verified, under half of the shortfall comes from an unresolved V gene, and the cause of the rest is unknown. The table for this sample lists around 190,000 clones; over 75% of them were counted only once. 12% of the sample is taken by the ten largest. Sequenced: peripheral blood. The receptors here all came from a woman in her 50s with acute or convalescent COVID-19.

This clone appeared a few times. This sample includes further DNA sequences coding for the same CDR3. The chain couples TRBV7-2 to TRBJ1-2; 7 positions match TRBD1. The CDR3 has 13 amino acids. V lost 6 bases and J lost 5; bases outside the gene matches: 6. Germline loops: CDR1 SGHTA, CDR2 FQGNSA. DNA of the CDR3: TGTGCCAGCAGTTCAACAGGGGATTATGGCTACACCTTC. It is translated as CASSSTGDYGYTF. Complete variable domain (other parts from reference TRBV7-2 and TRBJ1-2): GAGVSQSPSNKVTEKGKDVELRCDPISGHTALYWYRQSLGQGLEFLIYFQGNSAPDKSGLPSDRFSAERTGGSVSTLTIQRTQQEDSAVYLCASSSTGDYGYTFGSGTRLTVV.

This chain uses TRBV6-5 with TRBJ2-1, with 11 nucleotides matching TRBD1. The V segment lost 6 bases and the J segment 2 bases; nucleotides outside the gene matches: 0. CDR3 length: 14 amino acids. CDR1 and CDR2 from the germline V gene are MNHEY and SVGAGI. In DNA form, the CDR3 reads TGTGCCAGCAGGGGACAGGGGGCCTACAATGAGCAGTTCTTC. The encoded protein is CASRGQGAYNEQFF.

This clone came up a few times. V gene TRBV19 combines with J gene TRBJ1-2; D gene ambiguous. This CDR3 spans 14 amino acids. The ends were cut back, 5 bases at V and 0 bases at J, with 10 bases in the middle. Per the germline V gene, CDR1 is LNHDA and CDR2 is SQIVND (reference sequence). CDR3 coding DNA: TGTGCCAGTAGTGTACAGATTTCTAACTATGGCTACACCTTC. This sequence encodes CASSVQISNYGYTF.

The chain employs TRBV29-1 and TRBJ2-5; D may be TRBD1 (6 bases). The CDR3 runs 13 residues. Germline CDR1 SQVTM, CDR2 ANQGSEA. With 3 bases removed from V and 2 bases from J, the gap between germline ends came to 10 bases. The CDR3 loop is CSVEGAWQETQYF. The CDR3 DNA sequence: TGCAGCGTTGAGGGGGCTTGGCAAGAGACCCAGTACTTC. Full variable domain (remainder filled in from reference TRBV29-1 and TRBJ2-5): SAVISQKPSRDICQRGTSLTIQCQVDSQVTMMFWYRQQPGQSLTLIATANQGSEATYESGFVIDKFPISRPNLTFSTLTVSNMSPEDSSIYLCSVEGAWQETQYFGPGTRLLVL.

Remarks on this clone: An end of the junction does not agree with germline; a read error may underlie this. The chain links TRBV7-7 to TRBJ2-5; TRBD2 matches 15 bases. The germline CDR1 and CDR2 sequences are SSHAT and FNYEAQ (reference sequence). The CDR3 contains 17 residues. CDR3 sequence: CASSRGLAGGVQETQYF. CDR3 nucleotide sequence: TGTGCTAGCAGCCGTGGACTAGCGGGGGGGGTCCAAGAGACCCAGTACTTC.

The gene calls are TRBV5-4 and TRBJ2-7, with D possibly matching TRBD1 (6 bases). This CDR3 is 13 amino acids long. V shed 4 bases and J shed 4 bases, with 12 bases lying between them. CDR1 and CDR2 (germline): SGHNT, YYREEE (reference sequence). CDR3 bases: TGTGCCAGCAGCGTATATCAGGGGTACGAGCAGTACTTC. Its translation is CASSVYQGYEQYF. Using reference TRBV5-4 and TRBJ2-7 for the parts outside the CDR3, the full variable domain is ETGVTQSPTHLIKTRGQQVTLRCSSQSGHNTVSWYQQALGQGPQFIFQYYREEENGRGNFPPRFSGLQFPNYSSELNVNALELDDSALYLCASSVYQGYEQYFGPGTRLTVT.

This chain connects TRBV28 to TRBJ2-6; D might be TRBD2 (5 bases). Germline-derived CDR1 and CDR2 are MDHEN and SYDVKM. CDR3 length equals 13 residues. The germline V and J ends were trimmed by 6 bases and 2 bases, with 5 bases remaining between them. The CDR3 protein is CASREAGANVLTF. CDR3 DNA sequence: TGTGCCAGCAGGGAGGCTGGGGCCAACGTCCTGACTTTC. The variable domain in full, completed from reference TRBV28 and TRBJ2-6, reads DVKVTQSSRYLVKRTGEKVFLECVQDMDHENMFWYRQDPGLGLRLIYFSYDVKMKEKGDIPEGYSVSREKKERFSLILESASTNQTSMYLCASREAGANVLTFGAGSRLTVL.

This sequence joins TRBV29-1 and TRBJ2-1; the D gene is possibly TRBD2 (5 bases). Germline CDR1 and CDR2: SQVTM and ANQGSEA. V lost 4 bases and J lost 0, with 10 bases in between. The CDR3 extends over 14 amino acids. The CDR3 sequence is CSVVPGDSYNEQFF. DNA of the CDR3: TGCAGCGTTGTTCCCGGGGACTCCTACAATGAGCAGTTCTTC.

This sequence joins TRBV19 and TRBJ1-2; no clear D. Germline V gives CDR1 LNHDA, CDR2 SQIVND (reference sequence). This CDR3 region has 11 residues. Trimming removed 4 bases at V and 10 bases at J, with 10 bases between. The CDR3 bases are TGTGCCAGTAGTAGAGGCCGAGACTACACCTTC. Amino acids: CASSRGRDYTF.